One sample yielded the 32 T cell receptor beta chains listed below, sequenced in a study of CD8 T cells in Susac syndrome. RNA totalling roughly 0.45 to 1 ug underwent reverse transcription with random hexamers. TCRdb ran MiXCR on the immunoSEQ multiplex PCR reads and lists one entry per CDR3 protein. The repertoire holds around 80,000 distinct CDR3 sequences, with around 96% as singletons. Sequenced: CD8+ T cells from PBMCs. The receptor set was obtained from a human donor with Susac syndrome.

The chain couples TRBV12-5 to TRBJ2-3; tentatively, D is TRBD1 or TRBD2 (5 bases each). This CDR3 is 15 amino acids long. The germline CDR1 and CDR2 sequences are LGHNT and FRNRAP. V was shortened by 6 bases and J by 3 bases, with 16 bases between the two germline ends. The CDR3 loop reads CASGQGDSGTDTQYF. The DNA of the CDR3 is TGTGCTAGTGGCCAGGGAGACTCCGGGACAGATACGCAGTATTTT.

The chain is built from TRBV5-1 and TRBJ2-3; 8 bases are shared with TRBD1. Trimming at V came to 4 bases and at J to 7 bases, leaving 8 bases not matched to a gene. Germline V CDR1 and CDR2: SGHRS, YFSETQ. The CDR3 contains 14 residues. CDR3 in amino acids: CASSGQDRDHTQYF. CDR3 in DNA: TGCGCCAGCAGCGGGCAGGACAGGGATCATACGCAGTATTTT. Combining the CDR3 with reference TRBV5-1 and TRBJ2-3 gives the whole variable domain KAGVTQTPRYLIKTRGQQVTLSCSPISGHRSVSWYQQTPGQGLQFLFEYFSETQRNKGNFPGRFSGRQFSNSRSEMNVSTLELGDSALYLCASSGQDRDHTQYFGPGTRLTVL.

CDR3 region: CASGGDLTGELFF. The CDR3 region has the DNA TGCGCCAGTGGGGGGGACCTCACCGGGGAGCTGTTTTTT. V and J are TRBV5-1 and TRBJ2-2; 7 positions match TRBD2. V dropped 8 bases and J dropped 4; count of bases not matched to a gene: 5. Per the germline V gene, CDR1 is SGHRS and CDR2 is YFSETQ. CDR3 length: 13 amino acids.

The rearrangement uses TRBV7-9 and TRBJ1-1; 8 bases are a match to TRBD1. The CDR3 has 15 residues. Germline loops: CDR1 SEHNR, CDR2 FQNEAQ (reference sequence). V dropped 5 bases and J dropped 3; count of bases not matched to a gene: 8. Written as DNA, the CDR3 is TGTGCCAGCAGCCAAGGACAGGGCCTGGACACTGAAGCTTTCTTT. Its protein product is CASSQGQGLDTEAFF.

The V and J genes are TRBV14 and TRBJ2-3, with 7 bases lining up with TRBD2. Germline values: CDR1 SGHDN, CDR2 FVKESK. This CDR3 has 15 residues. Trimming removed 4 bases from V and 2 bases from J; junction bases left unmatched: 6. The CDR3 nucleotides are TGTGCCAGCAGCCCGCTAGCGGAAACCACAGATACGCAGTATTTT. Translation gives CASSPLAETTDTQYF.

The CDR3: CSVEDRVGVSDEQYF. The CDR3 DNA follows: TGCAGCGTTGAAGACCGGGTAGGGGTGTCCGACGAGCAGTACTTC. The chain employs TRBV29-1 and TRBJ2-7, with a weak D call TRBD1 (5 bases). The CDR3 totals 15 residues. V was clipped by 0 bases and J by 5 bases, with 17 bases between them. Germline loops: CDR1 SQVTM, CDR2 ANQGSEA.

The chain uses TRBV10-3 and TRBJ2-3; 10 positions agree with TRBD2. CDR1 and CDR2 (germline): ENHRY, SYGVKD. V was clipped by 10 bases and J by 6 bases; unmatched bases: 13. The CDR3 spans 15 residues. The CDR3 protein is CATLRGSGRTDTQYF. The CDR3 DNA sequence: TGTGCCACCCTCCGGGGTAGCGGGAGGACCGATACGCAGTATTTT.

The chain joins TRBV7-9 to TRBJ1-6; no definite D call. The CDR3 length is 14 residues. The germline V and J ends were trimmed by 5 bases and 10 bases, with 15 bases remaining between them. CDR1 SEHNR and CDR2 FQNEAQ come from the germline V gene (reference sequence). CDR3 nucleotides: TGTGCCAGCAGCCATTCGGAGGTGGGCTCACCCCTCCACTTT. Protein: CASSHSEVGSPLHF.

The chain combines TRBV27 with TRBJ1-1; the D gene is possibly TRBD1 (6 bases). Trimming removed 4 bases from V and 0 bases from J, with 12 bases in between. There are 15 residues in the CDR3. CDR1 and CDR2 (germline): MNHEY, SMNVEV (reference sequence). For the CDR3, the DNA is TGTGCCAGCAGTTCCCGGACAGCCCTGAACACTGAAGCTTTCTTT. Encoded protein: CASSSRTALNTEAFF.

The V and J genes are TRBV2 and TRBJ2-5, with D perhaps matching TRBD1 (6 bases). Between the trimmed V and J ends, which lost 1 base and 1 base, there was a span of 7 bases. The CDR3 covers 14 residues. CDR1 is SNHLY, CDR2 FYNNEI, per germline. CDR3 coding DNA: TGTGCCAGCAGTGAAGGGACAGTCCAAGAGACCCAGTACTTC. Its protein is CASSEGTVQETQYF. The full variable domain, with the rest looked up from reference TRBV2 and TRBJ2-5, is EPEVTQTPSHQVTQMGQEVILRCVPISNHLYFYWYRQILGQKVEFLVSFYNNEISEKSEIFDDQFSVERPDGSNFTLKIRSTKLEDSAMYFCASSEGTVQETQYFGPGTRLLVL.

This chain uses TRBV7-9 with TRBJ2-5; a weak D match, TRBD2 (5 bases). This CDR3 is built from 15 residues. The germline gives CDR1 SEHNR, CDR2 FQNEAQ (reference sequence). The V gene lost 3 bases and the J gene lost 5 bases, with 16 bases spanning the gap. The chain's CDR3 is CASSFKGGLRETQYF. Here the CDR3 DNA reads TGTGCCAGCAGCTTTAAAGGAGGACTTAGGGAGACCCAGTACTTC.

The gene calls are TRBV5-1 and TRBJ2-3; either TRBD1 or TRBD2 may fit D (6 bases each). Germline V gives CDR1 SGHRS, CDR2 YFSETQ. The CDR3 is 17 residues long. V shed 4 bases and J shed 0 bases, with 18 bases lying between them. The chain's CDR3 is CASSPAGTIASTDTQYF. The CDR3 DNA reads TGCGCCAGCAGCCCGGCGGGGACAATTGCTAGCACAGATACGCAGTATTTT.

The J gene is TRBJ1-2, the V gene TRBV6-5, with D possibly matching TRBD1 (5 bases). CDR1 and CDR2 from the germline V gene are MNHEY and SVGAGI. The V end lost 6 bases, the J end lost 10 bases, and 12 bases lay between the germline ends. CDR3 length: 11 amino acids. The CDR3 DNA sequence: TGTGCCAGCAGCCCAGGGACGGACTACACCTTC. Its protein product is CASSPGTDYTF.

The chain has TRBV2 and TRBJ2-3, with 9 bases that match TRBD2. The CDR3 runs 16 residues. The ends lost 11 bases at V and 6 bases at J; junction bases unmatched: 18. CDR1 is SNHLY and CDR2 is FYNNEI in the germline V gene. This chain's CDR3 is CAASAGGGRLFDTQYF. The CDR3, as DNA: TGTGCCGCAAGCGCGGGAGGGGGCCGCTTGTTCGATACGCAGTATTTT.

This chain joins TRBV3-1 and TRBJ2-5; maybe TRBD1 (6 bases). Per the germline V gene, CDR1 is LGHDT and CDR2 is YNNKEL (reference sequence). This CDR3 contains 16 residues. With 0 bases removed from V and 2 bases from J, the gap between germline ends came to 13 bases. CDR3 nucleotide sequence: TGTGCCAGCAGCCAAGAATCAGGACAGTTACAAGAGACCCAGTACTTC. Its translation is CASSQESGQLQETQYF.

The chain has TRBV9 and TRBJ2-7; 8 bases line up with TRBD2. Looked up from germline, CDR1 is SGDLS and CDR2 is YYNGEE. The length of the CDR3 is 13 residues. V shed 0 bases and J 5 bases; nucleotides not matched to a gene: 1. DNA for the CDR3: TGTGCCAGCAGCGTAGAGGGACTAGACGAGCAGTACTTC. It translates to CASSVEGLDEQYF. Drawing the rest from reference TRBV9 and TRBJ2-7, the complete variable domain is DSGVTQTPKHLITATGQRVTLRCSPRSGDLSVYWYQQSLDQGLQFLIQYYNGEERAKGNILERFSAQQFPDLHSELNLSSLELGDSALYFCASSVEGLDEQYFGPGTRLTVT.

The chain joins TRBV5-1 to TRBJ2-1; D gene ambiguous. V lost 3 bases, J lost 0 bases, and 10 bases lay in between. Germline V gene lookup returns CDR1 SGHRS and CDR2 YFSETQ. This CDR3 contains 15 residues. The DNA of the CDR3 is TGCGCCAGCAGCTCTACAATTAGCTCCTACAATGAGCAGTTCTTC. As protein: CASSSTISSYNEQFF.

This clonotype was seen a single time. The chain uses TRBV7-2 and TRBJ2-7; perhaps TRBD2 as D (7 bases). Germline loops: CDR1 SGHTA, CDR2 FQGNSA. CDR3 length: 15 residues. V lost 7 bases to trimming and J lost 2 bases, with 18 bases between them. The CDR3 DNA is TGTGCCAGCACCGAGGAGGGGGGGCCCACCTACGAGCAGTACTTC. The encoded protein is CASTEEGGPTYEQYF.

The V gene is TRBV6-2 or TRBV6-3, the J gene TRBJ2-1, with TRBD2 identical over 12 bases. This CDR3 spans 14 amino acids. The germline gives CDR1 MNHEY, CDR2 SVGEGT. V lost 5 bases and J lost 7; bases outside the gene matches: 3. This chain's CDR3 is CASSKLAGGNEQFF. CDR3 coding DNA: TGTGCCAGCAGTAAACTAGCGGGGGGTAATGAGCAGTTCTTC.

The chain uses TRBV2 and TRBJ2-3; D call uncertain. CDR1 is SNHLY, CDR2 FYNNEI, per germline. Trimming removed 6 bases at V and 3 bases at J, with 10 bases between. This CDR3 comprises 13 residues. The CDR3 region has the DNA TGTGCCAGCAGAGGTCTAGGAACAGATACGCAGTATTTT. This gives the protein CASRGLGTDTQYF.

This clonotype was recorded only once. This chain links TRBV5-1 with TRBJ2-7, with D possibly TRBD1 on 6 matching bases. The CDR3 contains 14 residues. Deletions cut 5 bases from V and 4 bases from J, with 16 bases between. Germline CDR1 SGHRS, CDR2 YFSETQ. CDR3 coding DNA: TGCGCCAGCAGTGAAATGGACAGACTATACGAGCAGTACTTC. Its protein is CASSEMDRLYEQYF.

This sequence joins TRBV9 and TRBJ1-2; 7 bases are shared with TRBD1. CDR1 and CDR2 (germline): SGDLS, YYNGEE. The V gene end was trimmed by 5 bases and the J gene end by 8 bases; junction bases not matched to a gene: 12. This CDR3 has 14 amino acids. The CDR3 loop is CASSTGQRLDGYTF. The DNA of the CDR3 is TGTGCCAGCAGTACGGGACAGCGCCTTGACGGCTACACCTTC. The full variable domain, completed using reference TRBV9 and TRBJ1-2, is DSGVTQTPKHLITATGQRVTLRCSPRSGDLSVYWYQQSLDQGLQFLIQYYNGEERAKGNILERFSAQQFPDLHSELNLSSLELGDSALYFCASSTGQRLDGYTFGSGTRLTVV.

The V and J genes are TRBV29-1 and TRBJ1-2, with D unclear. The ends were cut back, 4 bases at V and 8 bases at J, with 14 bases in the middle. The V gene's germline CDR1 is SQVTM and CDR2 ANQGSEA. CDR3 length: 12 residues. CDR3 amino acids: CSVVSGYHGYTF. The CDR3 DNA reads as TGCAGCGTTGTGTCGGGGTACCACGGCTACACCTTC.

V gene TRBV24-1 combines with J gene TRBJ1-2, with D perhaps TRBD1 (5 bases). CDR3 size: 14 residues. CDR1 and CDR2 from the germline V gene are KGHDR and SFDVKD. Trimming took 0 bases from V and 8 from J, leaving 12 bases between them. CDR3 sequence reads: CATSDLTGERGYTF. The CDR3 DNA is TGTGCCACCAGTGATTTGACGGGGGAACGCGGCTACACCTTC.

The V call is TRBV7-9, the J call TRBJ2-1; TRBD2 agrees at 8 bases. V gave up 5 bases and J gave up 8 bases; unmatched junction bases: 11. The CDR3 contains 15 residues. The V gene's germline CDR1 is SEHNR and CDR2 FQNEAQ (reference sequence). CDR3 nucleotide sequence: TGTGCCAGCAGCCCCAGACTAGCGCATGATGATGAGCAGTTCTTC. Translation: CASSPRLAHDDEQFF.

The J gene is TRBJ1-5, the V gene TRBV10-3; D uncertain. V was cut by 2 bases and J by 11 bases, with 13 bases left in between. Germline lookup yields CDR1 ENHRY and CDR2 SYGVKD. The CDR3 sequence is 13 residues long. The CDR3 DNA reads as TGTGCCATCAGTGAGATGGTCGCCGCGGCCCAGCATTTT. Translation: CAISEMVAAAQHF.

This chain joins TRBV15 and TRBJ2-5, with D possibly TRBD2 on 7 matching bases. CDR3 length: 15 amino acids. V was cut by 5 bases and J by 4 bases, with 17 bases left in between. Germline V gene data show CDR1 as LNHNV and CDR2 as YYDKDF (reference sequence). The CDR3 protein is CATSRQAGEGETQYF. CDR3 DNA sequence: TGTGCCACCAGCCGACAAGCAGGGGAGGGAGAGACCCAGTACTTC.

This clonotype was seen a single time. This CDR3 reads CSALSFGTGVRFETEAFF. CDR3 bases: TGCAGTGCACTCTCGTTCGGGACAGGGGTCCGTTTCGAGACTGAAGCTTTCTTT. V is TRBV20-1 and J is TRBJ1-1, with 10 bases matching TRBD1. CDR1 is DFQATT and CDR2 is SNEGSKA in the germline V gene (reference sequence). The CDR3 runs to 18 residues. The trim removed 6 bases at V and 5 bases at J, leaving 21 bases unmatched.

V and J are TRBV6-5 and TRBJ2-4, with D perhaps matching TRBD2 (5 bases). The V end lost 10 bases, the J end lost 0 bases, and 7 bases lay between the germline ends. This CDR3 has 12 amino acids. Germline V lookup: CDR1 MNHEY, CDR2 SVGAGI. This CDR3 reads CATGVAKNIQYF. The CDR3 nucleotides are TGTGCCACCGGGGTAGCCAAAAACATTCAGTACTTC.

The V gene is TRBV3-1, the J gene TRBJ1-2, with TRBD1 identical over 12 bases. The germline gives CDR1 LGHDT, CDR2 YNNKEL (reference sequence). The length of the CDR3 is 18 residues. V was clipped by 2 bases and J by 0 bases; unmatched bases: 7. As DNA, the CDR3 is TGTGCCAGCAGCCAATTGAGGGACAGGGGGCGTACTAACTATGGCTACACCTTC. As protein: CASSQLRDRGRTNYGYTF.

The chain couples TRBV24-1 to TRBJ2-7, with D tentatively TRBD1 (5 bases). In germline, CDR1 is KGHDR, CDR2 SFDVKD. This CDR3 comprises 16 residues. Trimming took 4 bases from V and 5 from J, leaving 20 bases between them. The CDR3 reads CATSDRDSSGRNEQYF. Written as DNA, the CDR3 is TGTGCCACCAGTGACCGCGACAGTAGTGGGCGGAACGAGCAGTACTTC.

This chain uses TRBV4-1 with TRBJ2-1; 7 nucleotides match TRBD2. This CDR3 is built from 16 residues. Germline V gives CDR1 MGHRA, CDR2 YSYEKL. V was pared by 1 base and J by 5 bases, with 8 bases of the junction left unmatched. This CDR3 is CASSQVGAGPHNEQFF. CDR3 nucleotide sequence: TGCGCCAGCAGCCAAGTCGGAGCGGGACCCCACAATGAGCAGTTCTTC.